Listed here are 18 T cell receptor beta chains from one sample, sequenced in a study of monozygotic twins with inflammatory bowel disease. TCRdb reprocessed the 5' RACE reads and keeps a single row for each CDR3 protein, giving no DNA. The sample holds about 380,000 distinct CDR3 sequences. Sequenced material: blood. These TCRs come from a human donor with ulcerative colitis or Crohn's disease, or a healthy co-twin of an affected twin (not recorded which).

This chain joins TRBV7-2 and TRBJ2-7. Per germline, CDR1 SGHTA and CDR2 FQGNSA. The CDR3 contains 15 residues. The CDR3 region is CASSLLGSSSYEQYF. The full variable domain, completed using reference TRBV7-2 and TRBJ2-7, is GAGVSQSPSNKVTEKGKDVELRCDPISGHTALYWYRQSLGQGLEFLIYFQGNSAPDKSGLPSDRFSAERTGGSVSTLTIQRTQQEDSAVYLCASSLLGSSSYEQYFGPGTRLTVT.

V is TRBV7-2 and J is TRBJ2-7. The germline V gene has CDR1 SGHTA and CDR2 FQGNSA. This CDR3 is 13 amino acids long. The CDR3 protein is CASSLGGWYEQYF.

The chain couples TRBV12-3 or TRBV12-4 to TRBJ2-7; with no DNA, the TCRdb D assignment of TRBD1 cannot be verified. CDR3 length equals 14 residues. CDR3 sequence reads: CASLAGQGFYEQYF.

The chain recombines TRBV7-9 with TRBJ2-5. This CDR3 region has 13 residues. In germline, CDR1 is SEHNR, CDR2 FQNEAQ (reference sequence). The CDR3 protein is CASSPSAAETQYF.

J is TRBJ2-3 and V is TRBV12-3 or TRBV12-4. The CDR3 is 14 residues long. The CDR3 sequence is CASSKITSTDTQYF.

This chain connects TRBV9 to TRBJ1-1. The germline CDR1 and CDR2 sequences are SGDLS and YYNGEE. The CDR3 contains 12 residues. The CDR3 loop reads CASSVDNVEAFF.

The chain has TRBV27 and TRBJ2-5; as DNA is missing, the TRBD1 call by TCRdb cannot be tested. The CDR3 consists of 18 residues. In germline, CDR1 is MNHEY, CDR2 SMNVEV (reference sequence). The CDR3 here is CASSALKGVSGARETQYF.

The CDR3 protein is CASSLERLMNTEAFF. The genes are TRBV5-1 and TRBJ1-1. The length of the CDR3 is 15 residues. From germline, CDR1 is SGHRS and CDR2 YFSETQ.

This chain uses TRBV7-9 with TRBJ2-2; TCRdb's D call, TRBD1, is unchecked because there is no DNA. The CDR3 extends over 17 amino acids. Germline lookup yields CDR1 SEHNR and CDR2 FQNEAQ (reference sequence). The chain's CDR3 is CASSSPQDRGSAGELFF.

The chain employs TRBV20-1 and TRBJ2-7; TCRdb designates TRBD1, a call that cannot be tested without DNA. Germline V CDR1 and CDR2: DFQATT, SNEGSKA (reference sequence). CDR3 length: 19 residues. This chain's CDR3 is CSARPGQVSLHRPEREQYF.

This sequence joins TRBV6-6 and TRBJ2-5; TCRdb names TRBD1, which stays unverified in the absence of DNA. Per the germline V gene, CDR1 is MNHNY and CDR2 is SVGAGI (reference sequence). The CDR3 covers 12 residues. CDR3: CASAAGGETQYF.

V and J are TRBV12-3 or TRBV12-4 and TRBJ1-2; TCRdb selects TRBD1, and the lack of DNA leaves this call unchecked. This CDR3 has 12 amino acids. The chain's CDR3 is CASKWGAYGYTF.

This rearrangement joins TRBV7-2 to TRBJ2-1; checking the TCRdb D call of TRBD2 is not possible without DNA. CDR1 is SGHTA, CDR2 FQGNSA, per germline. CDR3 length: 15 amino acids. The CDR3 region is CASSSLGRASGGQFF.

The chain is built from TRBV5-4 and TRBJ1-2; TCRdb lists TRBD1, though no DNA is available to test this call. This CDR3 region has 13 residues. The V gene's germline CDR1 is SGHNT and CDR2 YYREEE (reference sequence). CDR3 loop: CASSFGEQDGYTF.

The genes are TRBV4-3 and TRBJ2-3; TCRdb's D gene call, TRBD1, goes unchecked for lack of DNA. Per germline, CDR1 LGHNA and CDR2 YSLEER. The CDR3 has 13 residues. CDR3 in amino acids: CARTQGAKDTQYF.

The chain has TRBV6-1 and TRBJ1-1; lacking DNA, the TRBD1 call made by TCRdb goes unchecked. This CDR3 is built from 18 residues. Germline V gene lookup returns CDR1 MNHNS and CDR2 SASEGT. CDR3 sequence: CASSERTIQGGRPGGAFF.

V and J are TRBV11-2 and TRBJ1-5. The CDR3 length is 13 residues. Germline V CDR1 and CDR2: SGHAT, FQNNGV. The CDR3 sequence: CASSLGLGGTQHF.

The chain combines TRBV7-9 with TRBJ1-6. This CDR3 comprises 16 residues. In germline, CDR1 is SEHNR, CDR2 FQNEAQ (reference sequence). Here the CDR3 reads CASSLGFSDYNSPLHF.